This T cell receptor beta chain was obtained from a study of T cell repertoires in cytomegalovirus infection. Study summary: Well-studied HLA-B-restricted CMV epitopes were used in the study alongside recently identified HLA-C-restricted ones. Study results and caveats: CMV carriers with the relevant HLA were identified by cumulative public TCR beta family frequency. Ex vivo responses were dominated by HLA-C-restricted CMV-specific TCR beta clonotypes.

The V gene's germline CDR1 is SNHLY and CDR2 FYNNEI. V lost 2 bases and J 7 bases, leaving 15 bases between the germline ends. The CDR3 is made up of 16 amino acids. This clonotype was counted between two and nine times. What it recognizes is unknown. TCRdb reprocessed the reads with MiXCR, giving one entry per CDR3 protein. The sample has hundreds of thousands of distinct CDR3 sequences, approximately 33% seen once; the top ten hold roughly an eighth. The source material was cultured CD8+ T cells from PBMCs, sampled from culture after CMV antigen stimulation. The rearrangement links TRBV2 to TRBJ1-6; D not certain. This TCR was recovered from a human donor in good health (CMV status not recorded). Some clones in this sample may be carry-over from other donors' samples. The CDR3 is CASSELHPSKNSPLHF. The DNA of the CDR3 is TGTGCCAGCAGTGAATTACATCCAAGTAAGAATTCACCCCTCCACTTT. The variable domain in full, completed from reference TRBV2 and TRBJ1-6, reads EPEVTQTPSHQVTQMGQEVILRCVPISNHLYFYWYRQILGQKVEFLVSFYNNEISEKSEIFDDQFSVERPDGSNFTLKIRSTKLEDSAMYFCASSELHPSKNSPLHFGNGTRLTVT.